The clone carrying this TCR beta chain was picked up many times. The CDR3 extends over 15 amino acids. CDR1 MNHNY and CDR2 SVGAGI come from the germline V gene (reference sequence). Trimming took off 2 bases at V and 5 bases at J, with 15 bases between the two ends. The sample belongs to a study of Graves' ophthalmopathy and Graves' hyperthyroidism. From RNA, the CDR3 regions of TCR beta chains were amplified and sequenced. After a first-round RT-PCR with HTBI primers, a second-round multiplex PCR was run. TCRdb re-called the multiplex PCR reads with MiXCR, one entry per CDR3 protein. Of hundreds of thousands of distinct CDR3 sequences in the sample, 35% to 50% are singletons; the top ten hold under 3.5%. Clinical symptoms, serum thyroxine, TRAb, thyroid ultrasound and orbital computed tomography were relied on for diagnosis.

The chain uses TRBV6-6 and TRBJ2-5, with a possible D match to TRBD1 (7 bases). The origin of this receptor is an adult man with Graves' ophthalmopathy. Material: peripheral blood. The CDR3 DNA sequence: TGTGCCAGCAGTTACCGTCAGGGGGGAGCTGAGACCCAGTACTTC. Its protein is CASSYRQGGAETQYF.